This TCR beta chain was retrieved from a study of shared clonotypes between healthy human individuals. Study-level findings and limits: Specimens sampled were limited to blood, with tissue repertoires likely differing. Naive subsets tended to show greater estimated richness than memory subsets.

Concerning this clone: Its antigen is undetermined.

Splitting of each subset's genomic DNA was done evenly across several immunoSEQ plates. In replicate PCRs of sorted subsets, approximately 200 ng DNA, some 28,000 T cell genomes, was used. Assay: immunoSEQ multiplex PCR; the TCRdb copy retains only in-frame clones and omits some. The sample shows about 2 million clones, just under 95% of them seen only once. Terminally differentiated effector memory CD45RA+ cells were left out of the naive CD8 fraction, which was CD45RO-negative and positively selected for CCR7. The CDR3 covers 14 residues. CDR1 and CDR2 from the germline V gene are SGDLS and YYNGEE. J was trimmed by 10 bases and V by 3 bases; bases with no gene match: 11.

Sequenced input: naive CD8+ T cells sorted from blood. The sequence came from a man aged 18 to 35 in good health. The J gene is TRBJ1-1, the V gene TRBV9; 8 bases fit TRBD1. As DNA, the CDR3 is TGTGCCAGCAGCGAGAGAAGACAGGGGCGACGAGCTTTCTTT. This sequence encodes CASSERRQGRRAFF.